These 24 T cell receptor beta chains were sequenced from one sample in a study of T cell changes during pregnancy in multiple sclerosis. Only in-frame clones appear in the TCRdb table, and some are missing; sequencing was by immunoSEQ multiplex PCR. The data show roughly 97,000 clones, with 90% seen just once and approximately 0.76% held by the top ten. The sequencing used peripheral blood, collected in the second trimester of pregnancy. The source is a female donor in good health, enrolled as a control in a pregnancy study.

The V and J genes are TRBV4-3 and TRBJ2-5; a weak D match, TRBD2 (6 bases). The CDR3 has 15 amino acids. Looked up from germline, CDR1 is LGHNA and CDR2 is YSLEER. Trimming took 0 bases from V and 6 from J, leaving 14 bases between them. Here the CDR3 reads CASSQDRESPKTQYF. Here the CDR3 DNA reads TGCGCCAGCAGCCAAGACCGGGAGTCCCCCAAGACCCAGTACTTC.

The chain links TRBV5-1 to TRBJ2-3; D is uncertain. Germline CDR1 and CDR2: SGHRS and YFSETQ. The CDR3 is 10 amino acids. The V gene lost 0 bases and the J gene lost 14 bases, with 7 bases spanning the gap. The CDR3 region has the DNA TGCGCCAGCAGCTTGGCCTTTTGGTATTTT. Translating it yields CASSLAFWYF. Combining the CDR3 with reference TRBV5-1 and TRBJ2-3 gives the whole variable domain KAGVTQTPRYLIKTRGQQVTLSCSPISGHRSVSWYQQTPGQGLQFLFEYFSETQRNKGNFPGRFSGRQFSNSRSEMNVSTLELGDSALYLCASSLAFWYFGPGTRLTVL.

The genes are TRBV2 and TRBJ2-5, with 8 nucleotides matching TRBD1. With V trimmed by 5 bases and J by 4 bases, 9 bases remained unmatched. The CDR3 is 15 amino acids. Germline CDR1 reads SNHLY; CDR2 reads FYNNEI. CDR3 loop: CASSTNRGVGETQYF. Here the CDR3 DNA reads TGTGCCAGCAGTACAAACAGGGGGGTTGGAGAGACCCAGTACTTC.

CDR3 sequence (DNA): TGTGCCTGGAGTGCTTATAGGGGTACTACCGGTAGGATGAACACTGAAGCTTTCTTT. This translates into CAWSAYRGTTGRMNTEAFF. The chain couples TRBV30 to TRBJ1-1; TRBD1 is a possible D gene (5 bases). The CDR3 loop spans 19 amino acids. Germline values: CDR1 GTSNPN, CDR2 SVGIG (reference sequence). V gave up 1 base and J gave up 0 bases, with 24 bases separating them.

The chain couples TRBV2 to TRBJ1-2; possibly TRBD1 for D (5 bases). The germline V and J ends were trimmed by 7 bases and 4 bases, with 22 bases remaining between them. The CDR3 loop spans 16 amino acids. Germline-derived CDR1 and CDR2 are SNHLY and FYNNEI. CDR3 sequence reads: CASKGGAQDRGYGYTF. CDR3 nucleotide sequence: TGTGCCAGCAAGGGAGGGGCCCAAGATAGGGGCTATGGCTACACCTTC.

The gene calls are TRBV18 and TRBJ1-5; D is undetermined. The CDR3 spans 15 residues. Germline V gene lookup returns CDR1 KGHSH and CDR2 LQKENI. V gave up 0 bases and J gave up 2 bases, with 8 bases separating them. CDR3 nucleotide sequence: TGTGCCAGCTCACCACCGGCCGGGGGCAATCAGCCCCAGCATTTT. Encoded protein: CASSPPAGGNQPQHF. Full variable domain (outside the CDR3, taken from reference TRBV18 and TRBJ1-5): NAGVMQNPRHLVRRRGQEARLRCSPMKGHSHVYWYRQLPEEGLKFMVYLQKENIIDESGMPKERFSAEFPKEGPSILRIQQVVRGDSAAYFCASSPPAGGNQPQHFGDGTRLSIL.

The V gene is TRBV2, the J gene TRBJ1-2, with a weak D call TRBD1 (5 bases). The CDR3 has 15 residues. Trimming removed 2 bases at V and 4 bases at J, with 14 bases between. The germline gives CDR1 SNHLY, CDR2 FYNNEI. In DNA form, the CDR3 reads TGTGCCAGCAGTGAACAGGGCGGGACCGGCTATGGCTACACCTTC. Amino acids: CASSEQGGTGYGYTF.

This clone was picked up a small number of times. This sequence joins TRBV7-9 and TRBJ2-1; the match to TRBD2 covers 12 bases. Germline V lookup: CDR1 SEHNR, CDR2 FQNEAQ (reference sequence). This CDR3 region has 19 residues. V gave up 5 bases and J gave up 5 bases; unmatched junction bases: 16. The CDR3 DNA is TGTGCCAGCAGCCGGGGCGAGCTAGCGGGGGGGCCCCCGCACAATGAGCAGTTCTTC. It encodes CASSRGELAGGPPHNEQFF. The full variable domain, with the rest looked up from reference TRBV7-9 and TRBJ2-1, is DTGVSQNPRHKITKRGQNVTFRCDPISEHNRLYWYRQTLGQGPEFLTYFQNEAQLEKSRLLSDRFSAERPKGSFSTLEIQRTEQGDSAMYLCASSRGELAGGPPHNEQFFGPGTRLTVL.

The chain joins TRBV7-2 to TRBJ1-4, with TRBD1 matching 8 bases. The CDR3 spans 15 residues. Germline trimming cut 5 bases from V and 8 bases from J; bases unmatched to any gene: 10. Germline-derived CDR1 and CDR2 are SGHTA and FQGNSA. This chain's CDR3 is CASSHSIDRGEKLFF. The CDR3 DNA reads TGTGCCAGCAGCCACAGTATAGACAGGGGCGAAAAACTGTTTTTT.

The V and J genes are TRBV2 and TRBJ1-5; D not resolved. The V end lost 9 bases, the J end lost 5 bases, and 14 bases lay between the germline ends. The CDR3 is made up of 13 amino acids. From germline, CDR1 is SNHLY and CDR2 FYNNEI. CDR3 loop: CASSSRVDQPQHF. For the CDR3, the DNA is TGTGCCAGTAGCAGTCGTGTTGATCAGCCCCAGCATTTT. The full variable domain, its missing parts supplied by reference TRBV2 and TRBJ1-5, is EPEVTQTPSHQVTQMGQEVILRCVPISNHLYFYWYRQILGQKVEFLVSFYNNEISEKSEIFDDQFSVERPDGSNFTLKIRSTKLEDSAMYFCASSSRVDQPQHFGDGTRLSIL.

V usage is TRBV21-1 and J usage is TRBJ1-2. TRBV21-1 is tagged as a pseudogene. This CDR3 region has 13 residues. CDR3 in amino acids: CASSRGESYGYTF. The CDR3 bases are TGTGCCAGCAGCCGGGGGGAGTCCTATGGCTACACCTTC.

This chain links TRBV5-1 with TRBJ1-4; D gene unclear. Trimming shortened V by 4 bases and J by 8 bases, and 15 bases separated the two germline ends. The CDR3 totals 14 residues. Germline V gene sequence: CDR1 SGHRS, CDR2 YFSETQ. CDR3 sequence: CASSRGGLFEKLFF. The CDR3 bases are TGCGCCAGCAGCCGAGGCGGATTGTTCGAAAAACTGTTTTTT. Drawing the rest from reference TRBV5-1 and TRBJ1-4, the complete variable domain is KAGVTQTPRYLIKTRGQQVTLSCSPISGHRSVSWYQQTPGQGLQFLFEYFSETQRNKGNFPGRFSGRQFSNSRSEMNVSTLELGDSALYLCASSRGGLFEKLFFGSGTQLSVL.

This clone was picked up one time. This rearrangement joins TRBV11-3 to TRBJ2-5; no clear D gene. Germline CDR1 reads SGHNT; CDR2 reads YENEEA. Trimming pared 1 base from V and 1 base from J, leaving 4 bases between. The CDR3 runs 13 residues. The CDR3 here is CASSLVSQETQYF. The CDR3 bases are TGTGCCAGCAGCTTAGTCAGCCAAGAGACCCAGTACTTC.

This clone was counted between two and nine times. This chain links TRBV15 with TRBJ1-5; no clear D. The CDR3 spans 16 residues. Germline values: CDR1 LNHNV, CDR2 YYDKDF (reference sequence). V lost 1 base to trimming and J lost 6 bases, with 16 bases between them. The CDR3 DNA is TGTGCCACCAGCAGAGTAGGTTCAGGCTCTGGTCAGCCCCAGCATTTT. Translated: CATSRVGSGSGQPQHF.

The chain links TRBV11-2 to TRBJ1-2, with a tentative D call TRBD1 (6 bases). The CDR3 has 13 amino acids. Germline CDR1 SGHAT, CDR2 FQNNGV. With 5 bases removed from V and 2 bases from J, the gap between germline ends came to 9 bases. DNA for the CDR3: TGTGCCAGCAGCCTTGGACAGAACTATGGCTACACCTTC. It encodes CASSLGQNYGYTF.

The chain joins TRBV18 to TRBJ2-7; 8 bases are shared with TRBD2. Germline trimming cut 2 bases from V and 6 bases from J; bases unmatched to any gene: 18. Germline CDR1 is KGHSH and CDR2 is LQKENI. The CDR3 is 18 amino acids. The CDR3 DNA sequence: TGTGCCAGCTCACCAGGGACGGGAGGGCCGACGCGGATCGCCGAGCAGTACTTC. Its translation: CASSPGTGGPTRIAEQYF.

The chain carries TRBV18 and TRBJ1-3; D is unclear. Germline V gene lookup returns CDR1 KGHSH and CDR2 LQKENI. The CDR3 is 15 amino acids. V gave up 4 bases and J gave up 0 bases, with 10 bases separating them. CDR3: CASSRQDPSGNTIYF. The CDR3 nucleotides are TGTGCCAGCTCACGGCAGGATCCCTCTGGAAACACCATATATTTT.

CDR3 sequence: CASSLIHGTGYDQYF. CDR3 DNA sequence: TGTGCCAGCAGCTTAATACACGGGACAGGGTATGATCAGTACTTC. The chain combines TRBV7-2 with TRBJ2-4, with 9 bases fitting TRBD1. CDR1 SGHTA and CDR2 FQGNSA come from the germline V gene. The CDR3 runs to 15 residues. V was pared by 2 bases and J by 12 bases, with 11 bases of the junction left unmatched.

The rearrangement uses TRBV6-1 and TRBJ2-5; maybe TRBD2 (6 bases). Trimming removed 5 bases from V and 5 bases from J, with 15 bases in between. CDR3 length: 14 amino acids. Germline lookup yields CDR1 MNHNS and CDR2 SASEGT. The DNA for the CDR3 is TGTGCCAGCAGTCCTCGGTTCGGAGGGGAGACCCAGTACTTC. Amino acid sequence: CASSPRFGGETQYF.

Of note for this clone: A read error may account for a junction end that differs from germline. V is TRBV29-1 and J is TRBJ1-1; no definite D call. Germline CDR1 SQVTM, CDR2 ANQGSEA. There are 13 residues in the CDR3. The CDR3 DNA sequence: TGCAGCGTCGAAGGGCCAGACATCTTTGGTGCTTTCTTT. It is translated as CSVEGPDIFGAFF.

The chain links TRBV19 to TRBJ1-5, with D hard to call. CDR3 length equals 15 residues. V was shortened by 5 bases and J by 3 bases, with 14 bases between the two germline ends. Germline V CDR1 and CDR2: LNHDA, SQIVND (reference sequence). In DNA, the CDR3 is TGTGCCAGTAGTTTAGCACCGGGTAACAATCAGCCCCAGCATTTT. The encoded protein is CASSLAPGNNQPQHF.

The J gene is TRBJ2-4, the V gene TRBV6-6, with D possibly matching TRBD2 (6 bases). This CDR3 is built from 14 residues. Trimming took off 2 bases at V and 7 bases at J, with 12 bases between the two ends. Germline V CDR1 and CDR2: MNHNY, SVGAGI (reference sequence). CDR3 bases: TGTGCCAGCAGTTACGGCGGGGCTCTGAACATTCAGTACTTC. Its translation: CASSYGGALNIQYF.

In this sample, this clone turned up a few times. The V call is TRBV20-1, the J call TRBJ1-1; unclear D gene. The V end lost 4 bases, the J end lost 1 base, and 4 bases lay between the germline ends. CDR3 length: 11 residues. Germline V gives CDR1 DFQATT, CDR2 SNEGSKA (reference sequence). CDR3 DNA: TGCAGTGCTACAGGGAACACTGAAGCTTTCTTT. This encodes CSATGNTEAFF.

V is TRBV10-3 and J is TRBJ1-6; D unclear. Germline values: CDR1 ENHRY, CDR2 SYGVKD. The ends were cut back, 4 bases at V and 1 base at J, with 11 bases in the middle. The CDR3 has 16 residues. The CDR3 protein is CAISGEGGSYNSPLHF. The CDR3 region has the DNA TGTGCCATCAGTGGGGAGGGAGGGTCCTATAATTCACCCCTCCACTTT.